Following are 5 T cell receptor gamma chains from one sample sequenced in a study of gamma delta lymphoproliferative disorders and STAT genes. TCRdb re-called clones from the multiplex PCR reads using CATT. The sample holds over a thousand gamma-chain clones, over 9.5% seen once. Genomic DNA from isolated PBMCs served as the sequencing template. Input material: blood. These receptors all come from a human donor in good health.

In this sample, this clone turned up a few times. CDR3 residues: CALWEGVKLGKKIKVF. The CDR3, as DNA: TGTGCCTTGTGGGAGGGGGTCAAGTTGGGCAAAAAAATCAAGGTATTT. The V gene is TRGV9, the J gene TRGJP. TCRdb is silent on the J gene; assignment here came from matching the DNA to germline. From germline, CDR1 is GITISATS and CDR2 ISYDGTV (reference sequence). After removal of 2 bases from V and 8 bases from J, the junction contained 6 bases not matched to a gene. CDR3 size: 16 residues.

Judged by abundance, this clone is medium-sized. This same CDR3 is encoded by further DNA sequences in the sample. The chain carries TRGV9 and TRGJP. The J gene was not available in TCRdb and was assigned here by matching the DNA to germline segments. The junction had 1 base not matched to a gene; V was cut back by 1 base and J by 4 bases. CDR3 length: 16 amino acids. Germline V lookup: CDR1 GITISATS, CDR2 ISYDGTV (reference sequence). CDR3 loop: CALWEVQELGKKIKVF. CDR3 nucleotide sequence: TGTGCCTTGTGGGAGGTACAAGAGTTGGGCAAAAAAATCAAGGTATTT.

This clone was counted a few times. This chain uses TRGV8 with TRGJ1 or TRGJ2. Trimming removed 10 bases from V and 6 bases from J; junction bases left unmatched: 3. The CDR3 contains 9 residues. CDR1 and CDR2 from the germline V gene are VENAVY and YDSYNSRV. This CDR3 reads CATTYKKLF. The CDR3 nucleotides are TGTGCCACTACTTATAAGAAACTCTTT.

Details on this clone: The DNA is omitted, as the CDR3 cannot be located on it reliably, and the CDR3 follows TCRdb's listing. The V gene call reads TRGV11; no J gene was called. TRGV11 is noted as an ORF with a role that remains uncertain. Inclusive of both ends, the CDR3 amounts to 14 amino acids. CDR3 sequence: CTTVPAAPLWFKIF.

This clone rates as large. The chain couples TRGV10 to TRGJP1. In the absence of a J gene in TCRdb, the DNA was matched to germline to assign it here. TRGV10 is an ORF, with its function uncertain. V shed 8 bases and J 2 bases; nucleotides not matched to a gene: 6. The CDR3 extends over 14 amino acids. This CDR3 is CAAWDSTTGWFKIF. The DNA of the CDR3 is TGTGCTGCGTGGGATTCAACCACTGGTTGGTTCAAGATATTT.